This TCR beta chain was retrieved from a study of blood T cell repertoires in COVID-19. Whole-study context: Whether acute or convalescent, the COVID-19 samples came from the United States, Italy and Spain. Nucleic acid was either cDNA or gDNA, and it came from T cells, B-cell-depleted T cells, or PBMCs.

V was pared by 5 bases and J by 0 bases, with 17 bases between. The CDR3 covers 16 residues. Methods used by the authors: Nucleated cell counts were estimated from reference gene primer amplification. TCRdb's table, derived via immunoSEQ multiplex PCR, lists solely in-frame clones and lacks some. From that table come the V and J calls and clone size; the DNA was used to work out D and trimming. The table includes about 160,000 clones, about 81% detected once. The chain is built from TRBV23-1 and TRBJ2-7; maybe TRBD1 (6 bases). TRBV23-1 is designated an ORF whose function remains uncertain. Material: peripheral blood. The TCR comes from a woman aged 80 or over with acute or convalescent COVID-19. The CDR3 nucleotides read TGCGCCAGCAGTTCTAGAGACAGGCCTAGCTCCTACGAGCAGTACTTC. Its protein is CASSSRDRPSSYEQYF.